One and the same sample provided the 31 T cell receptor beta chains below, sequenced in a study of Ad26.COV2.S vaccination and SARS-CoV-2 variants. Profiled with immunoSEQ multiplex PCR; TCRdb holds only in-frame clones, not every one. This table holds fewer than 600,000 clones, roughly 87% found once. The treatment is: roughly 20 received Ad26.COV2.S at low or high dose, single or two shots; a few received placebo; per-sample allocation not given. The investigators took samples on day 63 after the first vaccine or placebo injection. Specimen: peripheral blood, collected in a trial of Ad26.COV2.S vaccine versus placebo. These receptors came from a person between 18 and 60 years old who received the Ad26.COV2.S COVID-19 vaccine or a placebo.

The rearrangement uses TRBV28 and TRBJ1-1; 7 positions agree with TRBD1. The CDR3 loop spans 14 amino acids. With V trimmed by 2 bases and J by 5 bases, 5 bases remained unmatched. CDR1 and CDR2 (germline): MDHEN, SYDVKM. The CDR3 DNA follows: TGTGCCAGCAGTTTACCCCAGGGGGGTACTGAAGCTTTCTTT. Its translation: CASSLPQGGTEAFF.

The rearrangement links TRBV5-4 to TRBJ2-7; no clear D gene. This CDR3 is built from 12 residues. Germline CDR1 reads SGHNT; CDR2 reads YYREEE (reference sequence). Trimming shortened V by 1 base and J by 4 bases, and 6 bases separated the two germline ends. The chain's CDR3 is CASSLIGYEQYF. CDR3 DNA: TGTGCCAGCAGCTTGATAGGATACGAGCAGTACTTC.

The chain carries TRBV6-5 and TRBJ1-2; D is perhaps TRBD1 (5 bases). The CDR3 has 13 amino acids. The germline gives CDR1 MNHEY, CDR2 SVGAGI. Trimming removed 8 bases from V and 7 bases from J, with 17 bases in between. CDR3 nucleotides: TGTGCCAGCGCTGCAGGGCCCTACGCTGGCTACACCTTC. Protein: CASAAGPYAGYTF.

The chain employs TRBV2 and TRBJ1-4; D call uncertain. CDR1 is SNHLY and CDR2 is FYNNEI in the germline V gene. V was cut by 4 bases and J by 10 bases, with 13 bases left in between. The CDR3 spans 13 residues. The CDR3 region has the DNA TGTGCCAGCAGTGGTGGACGGGAGGGAAAACTGTTTTTT. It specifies CASSGGREGKLFF.

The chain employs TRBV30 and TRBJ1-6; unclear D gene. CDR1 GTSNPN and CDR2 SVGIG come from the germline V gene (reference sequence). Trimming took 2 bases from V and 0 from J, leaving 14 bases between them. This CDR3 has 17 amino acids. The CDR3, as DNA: TGTGCCTGGAGTTGGCAGAGGAGGAACTCCTATAATTCACCCCTCCACTTT. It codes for CAWSWQRRNSYNSPLHF.

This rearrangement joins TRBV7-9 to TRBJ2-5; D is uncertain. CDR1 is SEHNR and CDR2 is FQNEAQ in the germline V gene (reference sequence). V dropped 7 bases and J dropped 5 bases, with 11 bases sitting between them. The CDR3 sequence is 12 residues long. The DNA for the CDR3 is TGTGCCAGCACCCCGGACCTGGAGACCCAGTACTTC. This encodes CASTPDLETQYF.

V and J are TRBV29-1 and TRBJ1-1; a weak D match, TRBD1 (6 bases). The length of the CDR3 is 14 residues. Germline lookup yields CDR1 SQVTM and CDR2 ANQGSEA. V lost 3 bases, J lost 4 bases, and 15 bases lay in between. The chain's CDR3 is CSVDPGHLITEAFF. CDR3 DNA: TGCAGCGTTGACCCGGGACACCTCATCACTGAAGCTTTCTTT.

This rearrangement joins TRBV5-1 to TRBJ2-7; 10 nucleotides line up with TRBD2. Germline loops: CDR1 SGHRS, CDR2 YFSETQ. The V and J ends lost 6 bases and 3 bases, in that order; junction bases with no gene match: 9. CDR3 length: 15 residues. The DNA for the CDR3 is TGCGCCAGCAATCTGGGACTAGCGTCTAGCTACGAGCAGTACTTC. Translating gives CASNLGLASSYEQYF.

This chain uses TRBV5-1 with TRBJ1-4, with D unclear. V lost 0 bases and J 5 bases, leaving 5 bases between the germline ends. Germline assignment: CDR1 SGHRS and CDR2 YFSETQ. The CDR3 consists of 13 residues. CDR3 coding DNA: TGCGCCAGCAGCTTGGGGTCGAATGAAAAACTGTTTTTT. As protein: CASSLGSNEKLFF. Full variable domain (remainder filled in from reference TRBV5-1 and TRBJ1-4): KAGVTQTPRYLIKTRGQQVTLSCSPISGHRSVSWYQQTPGQGLQFLFEYFSETQRNKGNFPGRFSGRQFSNSRSEMNVSTLELGDSALYLCASSLGSNEKLFFGSGTQLSVL.

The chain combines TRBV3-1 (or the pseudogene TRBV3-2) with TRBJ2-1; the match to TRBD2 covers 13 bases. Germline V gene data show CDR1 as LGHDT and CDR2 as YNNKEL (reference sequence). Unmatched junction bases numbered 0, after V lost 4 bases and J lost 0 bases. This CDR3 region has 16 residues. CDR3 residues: CASSRTSGSSYNEQFF. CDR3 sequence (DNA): TGTGCCAGCAGCCGGACTAGCGGGAGCTCCTACAATGAGCAGTTCTTC.

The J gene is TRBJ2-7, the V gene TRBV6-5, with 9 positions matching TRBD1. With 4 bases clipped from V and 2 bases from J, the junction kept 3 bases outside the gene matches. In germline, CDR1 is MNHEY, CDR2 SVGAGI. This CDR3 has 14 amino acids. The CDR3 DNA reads TGTGCCAGCAGTTCCTGGACAGGGGCCTACGAGCAGTACTTC. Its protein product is CASSSWTGAYEQYF.

CDR3 amino acids: CASSYSGTGKLWEYF. The CDR3 DNA sequence: TGTGCCAGCAGTTACTCCGGGACAGGGAAATTGTGGGAGTACTTC. This chain uses TRBV6-5 with TRBJ2-7, with 9 bases aligning to TRBD1. V shed 0 bases, J shed 11 bases, and the junction held 11 bases outside the gene matches. There are 15 residues in the CDR3. Germline assignment: CDR1 MNHEY and CDR2 SVGAGI.

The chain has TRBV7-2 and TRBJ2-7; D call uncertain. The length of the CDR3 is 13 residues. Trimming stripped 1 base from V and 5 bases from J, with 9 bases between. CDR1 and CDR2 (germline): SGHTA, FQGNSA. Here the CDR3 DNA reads TGTGCCAGCAGCTTAGTTTGGCAGAACGAGCAGTACTTC. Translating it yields CASSLVWQNEQYF.

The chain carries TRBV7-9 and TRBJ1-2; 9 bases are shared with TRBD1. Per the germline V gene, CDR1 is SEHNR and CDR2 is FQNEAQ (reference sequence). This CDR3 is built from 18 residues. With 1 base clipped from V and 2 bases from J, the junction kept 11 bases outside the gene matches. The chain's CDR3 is CASSLGFNRGQGNYGYTF. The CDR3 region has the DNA TGTGCCAGCAGCTTAGGGTTTAATCGTGGACAGGGGAACTATGGCTACACCTTC. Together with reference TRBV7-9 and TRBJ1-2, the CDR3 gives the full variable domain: DTGVSQNPRHKITKRGQNVTFRCDPISEHNRLYWYRQTLGQGPEFLTYFQNEAQLEKSRLLSDRFSAERPKGSFSTLEIQRTEQGDSAMYLCASSLGFNRGQGNYGYTFGSGTRLTVV.

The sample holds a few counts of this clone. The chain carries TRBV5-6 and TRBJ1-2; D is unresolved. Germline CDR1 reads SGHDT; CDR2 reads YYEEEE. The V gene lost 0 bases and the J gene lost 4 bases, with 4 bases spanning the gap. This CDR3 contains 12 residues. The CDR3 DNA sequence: TGTGCCAGCAGCTTGGCCGGCTATGGCTACACCTTC. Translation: CASSLAGYGYTF.

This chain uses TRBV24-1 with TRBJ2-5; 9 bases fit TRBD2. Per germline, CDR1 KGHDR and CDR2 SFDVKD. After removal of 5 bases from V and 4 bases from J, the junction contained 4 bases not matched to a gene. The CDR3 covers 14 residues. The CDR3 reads CATSGVLAGETQYF. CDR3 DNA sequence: TGTGCCACCAGTGGGGTACTAGCGGGAGAGACCCAGTACTTC.

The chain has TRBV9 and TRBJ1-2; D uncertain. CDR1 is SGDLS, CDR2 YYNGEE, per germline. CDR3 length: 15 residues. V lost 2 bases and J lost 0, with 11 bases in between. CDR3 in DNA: TGTGCCAGCAGCGTCTCAGGTGGGGCTAACTATGGCTACACCTTC. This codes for CASSVSGGANYGYTF.

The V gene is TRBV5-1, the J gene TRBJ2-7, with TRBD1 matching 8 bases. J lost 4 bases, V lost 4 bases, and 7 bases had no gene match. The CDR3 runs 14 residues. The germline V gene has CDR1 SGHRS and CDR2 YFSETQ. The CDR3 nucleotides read TGCGCCAGCAGCGGTCGACAGGGGAGGTACGAGCAGTACTTC. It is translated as CASSGRQGRYEQYF.

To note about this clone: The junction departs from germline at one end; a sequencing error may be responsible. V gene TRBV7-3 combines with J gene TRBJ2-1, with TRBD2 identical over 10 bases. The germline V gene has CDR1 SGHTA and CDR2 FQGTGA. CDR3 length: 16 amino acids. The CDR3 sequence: CASTLTPAGGQGEQFF. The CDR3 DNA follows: TGTGCCAGCACCTTAACCCCAGCGGGGGGGCAGGGTGAGCAGTTCTTC.

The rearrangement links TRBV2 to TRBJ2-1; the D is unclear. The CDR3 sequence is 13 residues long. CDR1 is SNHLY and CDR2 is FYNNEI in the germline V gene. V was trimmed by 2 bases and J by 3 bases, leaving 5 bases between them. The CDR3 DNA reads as TGTGCCAGCAGTGAACTGAGCTACAATGAGCAGTTCTTC. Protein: CASSELSYNEQFF.

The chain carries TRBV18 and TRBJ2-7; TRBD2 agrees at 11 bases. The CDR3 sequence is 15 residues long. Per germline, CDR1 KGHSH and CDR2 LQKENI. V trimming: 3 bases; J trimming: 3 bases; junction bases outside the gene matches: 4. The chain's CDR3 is CASSPSSGGLYEQYF. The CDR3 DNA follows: TGTGCCAGCTCACCTTCTAGCGGGGGGCTCTACGAGCAGTACTTC.

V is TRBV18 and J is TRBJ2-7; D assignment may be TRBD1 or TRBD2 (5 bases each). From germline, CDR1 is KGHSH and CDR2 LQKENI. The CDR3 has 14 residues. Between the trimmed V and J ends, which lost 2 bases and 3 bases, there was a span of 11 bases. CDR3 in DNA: TGTGCCAGCTCACCAGTCGGGGCCGTCTACGAGCAGTACTTC. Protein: CASSPVGAVYEQYF.

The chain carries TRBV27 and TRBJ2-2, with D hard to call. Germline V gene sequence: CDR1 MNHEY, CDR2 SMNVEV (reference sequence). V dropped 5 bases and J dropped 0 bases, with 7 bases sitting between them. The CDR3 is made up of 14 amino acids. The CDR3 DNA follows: TGTGCCAGCAGTGTCGGGTCGAACACCGGGGAGCTGTTTTTT. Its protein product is CASSVGSNTGELFF.

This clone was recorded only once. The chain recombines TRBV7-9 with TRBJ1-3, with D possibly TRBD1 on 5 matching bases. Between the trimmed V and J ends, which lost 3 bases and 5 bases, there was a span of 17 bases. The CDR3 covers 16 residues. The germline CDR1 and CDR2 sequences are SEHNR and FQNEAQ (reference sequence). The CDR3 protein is CASSFRAGSYRNTIYF. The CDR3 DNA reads TGTGCCAGCAGCTTCAGGGCCGGGAGCTACAGAAACACCATATATTTT.

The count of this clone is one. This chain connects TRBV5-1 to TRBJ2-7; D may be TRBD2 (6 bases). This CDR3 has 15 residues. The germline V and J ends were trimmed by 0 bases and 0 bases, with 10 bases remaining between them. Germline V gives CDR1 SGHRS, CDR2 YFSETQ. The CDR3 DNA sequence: TGCGCCAGCAGCTTGGCGACTAGTAGCTCCTACGAGCAGTACTTC. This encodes CASSLATSSSYEQYF.

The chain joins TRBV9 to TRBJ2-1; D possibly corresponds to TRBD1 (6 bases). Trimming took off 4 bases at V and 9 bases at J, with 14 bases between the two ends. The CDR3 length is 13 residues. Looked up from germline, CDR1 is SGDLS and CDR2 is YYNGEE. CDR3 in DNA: TGTGCCAGCAGCCCCAGGGACACAGGTGAGCAGTTCTTC. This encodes CASSPRDTGEQFF.

CDR3 amino acids: CASSQDRGLSGEKLFF. The CDR3, as DNA: TGTGCCAGCAGCCAAGATAGGGGCCTCAGCGGGGAAAAACTGTTTTTT. The rearrangement links TRBV3-1 (or the pseudogene TRBV3-2) to TRBJ1-4; possible D gene TRBD1, 5 bases. Germline loops: CDR1 LGHDT, CDR2 YNNKEL (reference sequence). The V end was cut by 0 bases, the J end by 8 bases, with 16 bases between. The CDR3 extends over 16 amino acids.

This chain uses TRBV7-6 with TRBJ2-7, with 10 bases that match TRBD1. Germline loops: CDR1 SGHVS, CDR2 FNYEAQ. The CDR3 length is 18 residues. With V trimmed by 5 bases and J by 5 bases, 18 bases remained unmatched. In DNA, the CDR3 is TGTGCCAGCAGCCGAAACCCGACTCCGGGACAGGGGAACCACGAGCAGTACTTC. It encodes CASSRNPTPGQGNHEQYF.

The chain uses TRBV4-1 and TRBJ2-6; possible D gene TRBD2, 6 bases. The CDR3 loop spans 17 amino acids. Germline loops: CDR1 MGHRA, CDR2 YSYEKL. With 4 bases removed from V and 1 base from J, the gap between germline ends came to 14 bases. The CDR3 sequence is CASSRGDWKSGANVLTF. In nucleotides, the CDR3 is TGCGCCAGCAGCCGAGGGGACTGGAAATCTGGGGCCAACGTCCTGACTTTC.

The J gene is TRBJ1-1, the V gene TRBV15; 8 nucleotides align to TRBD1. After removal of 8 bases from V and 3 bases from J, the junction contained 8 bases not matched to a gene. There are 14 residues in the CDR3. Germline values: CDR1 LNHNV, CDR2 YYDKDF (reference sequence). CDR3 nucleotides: TGTGCCACCGGATACAGGGGGTCGTACACTGAAGCTTTCTTT. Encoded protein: CATGYRGSYTEAFF. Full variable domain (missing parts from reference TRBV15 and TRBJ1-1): DAMVIQNPRYQVTQFGKPVTLSCSQTLNHNVMYWYQQKSSQAPKLLFHYYDKDFNNEADTPDNFQSRRPNTSFCFLDIRSPGLGDTAMYLCATGYRGSYTEAFFGQGTRLTVV.

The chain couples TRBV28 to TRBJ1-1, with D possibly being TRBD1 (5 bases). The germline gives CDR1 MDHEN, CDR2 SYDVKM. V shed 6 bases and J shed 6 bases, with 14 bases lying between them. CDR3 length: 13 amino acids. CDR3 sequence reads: CASRPDSISEAFF. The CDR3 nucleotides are TGTGCCAGCAGACCAGACAGTATCTCTGAAGCTTTCTTT. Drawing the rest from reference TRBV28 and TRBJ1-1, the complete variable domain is DVKVTQSSRYLVKRTGEKVFLECVQDMDHENMFWYRQDPGLGLRLIYFSYDVKMKEKGDIPEGYSVSREKKERFSLILESASTNQTSMYLCASRPDSISEAFFGQGTRLTVV.